The 9 T cell receptor beta chains below all came from one sample that was sequenced in a study of cytotoxic CD8 clonotypes in ibrutinib-treated CLL. The protocol was immunoSEQ multiplex PCR, while the TCRdb copy is restricted to in-frame clones and leaves out a portion. Among about 30,000 clones listed, approximately 62% were seen once. The sample was PBMCs, taken before ibrutinib treatment. Receptors were obtained from a human donor with chronic lymphocytic leukemia.

This chain uses TRBV5-1 with TRBJ1-2; 10 bases fit TRBD1. V was clipped by 2 bases and J by 6 bases; unmatched bases: 1. This CDR3 spans 13 amino acids. Per germline, CDR1 SGHRS and CDR2 YFSETQ. CDR3 bases: TGCGCCAGCAGCTTTGGACAGGGGGATGGCTACACCTTC. Protein product: CASSFGQGDGYTF.

This clone was observed a few times. The V and J genes are TRBV5-1 and TRBJ1-4; D is undetermined. V lost 2 bases and J lost 8, with 13 bases in between. The CDR3 totals 14 residues. Per germline, CDR1 SGHRS and CDR2 YFSETQ. CDR3 in amino acids: CASSFLGSGEKLFF. As DNA, the CDR3 is TGCGCCAGCAGCTTTTTAGGGAGTGGGGAAAAACTGTTTTTT.

In this sample, this clone turned up a few times. V gene TRBV5-1 combines with J gene TRBJ1-2, with D perhaps TRBD1 (5 bases). This CDR3 contains 13 residues. Trimming shortened V by 4 bases and J by 2 bases, and 9 bases separated the two germline ends. Germline lookup yields CDR1 SGHRS and CDR2 YFSETQ. The DNA for the CDR3 is TGCGCCAGCAGCCCCCGGGACAACTATGGCTACACCTTC. It specifies CASSPRDNYGYTF. Full variable domain (remainder filled in from reference TRBV5-1 and TRBJ1-2): KAGVTQTPRYLIKTRGQQVTLSCSPISGHRSVSWYQQTPGQGLQFLFEYFSETQRNKGNFPGRFSGRQFSNSRSEMNVSTLELGDSALYLCASSPRDNYGYTFGSGTRLTVV.

This chain joins TRBV6-5 and TRBJ2-7; D is undetermined. Per germline, CDR1 MNHEY and CDR2 SVGAGI. V gave up 6 bases and J gave up 3 bases, with 9 bases separating them. This CDR3 is built from 12 residues. The CDR3 loop is CASSPTNYEQYF. The CDR3 coding sequence is TGTGCCAGCAGCCCTACCAACTACGAGCAGTACTTC.

The rearrangement uses TRBV7-9 and TRBJ2-7; D might be TRBD1 (5 bases). V was shortened by 4 bases and J by 9 bases, with 19 bases between the two germline ends. CDR1 SEHNR and CDR2 FQNEAQ come from the germline V gene (reference sequence). The CDR3 length is 14 residues. The CDR3 sequence: CASSSIGEKGRQYF. The CDR3 coding sequence is TGTGCCAGCAGCTCAATAGGGGAAAAGGGAAGGCAGTACTTC.

The gene calls are TRBV9 and TRBJ1-2, with 8 bases lining up with TRBD1. V trimming: 4 bases; J trimming: 5 bases; junction bases outside the gene matches: 4. Germline V gene lookup returns CDR1 SGDLS and CDR2 YYNGEE. The CDR3 consists of 13 residues. This CDR3 is CASSPDRGYGYTF. In DNA, the CDR3 is TGTGCCAGCAGCCCTGACAGGGGATATGGCTACACCTTC. Using reference TRBV9 and TRBJ1-2 for the parts outside the CDR3, the full variable domain is DSGVTQTPKHLITATGQRVTLRCSPRSGDLSVYWYQQSLDQGLQFLIQYYNGEERAKGNILERFSAQQFPDLHSELNLSSLELGDSALYFCASSPDRGYGYTFGSGTRLTVV.

The genes are TRBV11-2 and TRBJ1-1, with a possible D match to TRBD1 (6 bases). With 5 bases removed from V and 2 bases from J, the gap between germline ends came to 12 bases. The CDR3 runs to 14 residues. Germline V gene sequence: CDR1 SGHAT, CDR2 FQNNGV. The CDR3 DNA follows: TGTGCCAGCAGCCCTCCCAGGGGCAACACTGAAGCTTTCTTT. It is translated as CASSPPRGNTEAFF. Variable domain in full (rest from reference TRBV11-2 and TRBJ1-1): EAGVAQSPRYKIIEKRQSVAFWCNPISGHATLYWYQQILGQGPKLLIQFQNNGVVDDSQLPKDRFSAERLKGVDSTLKIQPAKLEDSAVYLCASSPPRGNTEAFFGQGTRLTVV.

The chain combines TRBV9 with TRBJ1-3; 7 nucleotides line up with TRBD1. Trimming cost V 0 bases and J 2 bases; bases outside gene matches: 2. CDR1 SGDLS and CDR2 YYNGEE come from the germline V gene. The CDR3 length is 15 residues. Here the CDR3 reads CASSVAGQAGNTIYF. CDR3 bases: TGTGCCAGCAGCGTAGCCGGACAGGCTGGAAACACCATATATTTT.

This clone was seen more than once but under ten times. The chain combines TRBV9 with TRBJ1-5; tentatively, D is TRBD1 (6 bases). Trimming stripped 3 bases from V and 0 bases from J, with 10 bases between. The germline V gene encodes CDR1 SGDLS and CDR2 YYNGEE. This CDR3 is built from 15 residues. In DNA, the CDR3 is TGTGCCAGCAGCGGGACAGCATATAGCAATCAGCCCCAGCATTTT. Protein: CASSGTAYSNQPQHF.